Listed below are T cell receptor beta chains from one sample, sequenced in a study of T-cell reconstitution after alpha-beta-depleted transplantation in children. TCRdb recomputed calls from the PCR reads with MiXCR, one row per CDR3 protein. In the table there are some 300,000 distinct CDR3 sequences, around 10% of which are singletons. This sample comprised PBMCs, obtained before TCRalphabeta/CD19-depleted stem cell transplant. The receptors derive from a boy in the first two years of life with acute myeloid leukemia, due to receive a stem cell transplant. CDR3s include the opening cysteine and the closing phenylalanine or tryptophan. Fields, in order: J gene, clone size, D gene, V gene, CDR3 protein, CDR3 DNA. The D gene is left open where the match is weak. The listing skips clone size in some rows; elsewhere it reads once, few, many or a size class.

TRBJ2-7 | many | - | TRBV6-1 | CASSEGVDYEQYF | TGTGCCAGCAGTGAGGGAGTTGACTACGAGCAGTACTTC
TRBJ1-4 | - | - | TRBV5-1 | CASSITGTSREKLFF | TGCGCCAGCAGCATCACCGGGACGTCCCGTGAAAAACTGTTTTTT
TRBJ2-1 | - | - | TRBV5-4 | CASSGESFYSYNEQFF | TGTGCCAGCAGCGGGGAGTCTTTCTACTCCTACAATGAGCAGTTCTTC
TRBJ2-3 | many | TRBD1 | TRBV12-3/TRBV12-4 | CASKRQGSTDTQYF | TGTGCCAGCAAAAGACAGGGCAGTACAGATACGCAGTATTTT
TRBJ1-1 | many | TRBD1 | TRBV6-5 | CASQDRGKNTEAFF | TGTGCCAGCCAGGACAGGGGGAAGAACACTGAAGCTTTCTTT
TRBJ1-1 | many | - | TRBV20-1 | CSARDGNTEAFF | TGCAGTGCTAGAGACGGGAACACTGAAGCTTTCTTT
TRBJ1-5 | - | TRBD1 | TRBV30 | CAWSVGARGDQPQHF | TGTGCCTGGAGTGTAGGAGCCAGGGGGGACCAGCCCCAGCATTTT
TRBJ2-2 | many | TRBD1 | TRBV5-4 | CASSLWEQGATGELFF | TGTGCCAGCAGCTTGTGGGAACAGGGGGCCACCGGGGAGCTGTTTTTT
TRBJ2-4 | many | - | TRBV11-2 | CASSTAGQVIQYF | TGTGCCAGCAGCACCGCGGGGCAGGTCATTCAGTACTTC
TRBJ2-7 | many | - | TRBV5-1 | CASSSYIHYEQYF | TGCGCCAGCAGCTCGTATATCCACTACGAGCAGTACTTC
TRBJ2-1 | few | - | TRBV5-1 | CASSLEWGEVIEQFF | TGCGCCAGCAGCTTGGAGTGGGGGGAGGTCATTGAGCAGTTCTTC
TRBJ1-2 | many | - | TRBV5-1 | CASSGVSTGYGYTF | TGCGCCAGCAGCGGCGTATCGACAGGCTATGGCTACACCTTC
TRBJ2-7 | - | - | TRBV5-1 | CASSASEAYEQYF | TGCGCCAGCAGCGCTAGCGAGGCCTACGAGCAGTACTTC
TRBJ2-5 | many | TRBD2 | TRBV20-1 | CSAPVAGQETQYF | TGCAGTGCTCCCGTAGCGGGACAAGAGACCCAGTACTTC
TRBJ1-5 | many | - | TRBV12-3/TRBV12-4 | CASSPRDQPQHF | TGTGCCAGCAGTCCCAGGGATCAGCCCCAGCATTTT
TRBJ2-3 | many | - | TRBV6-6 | CASSYSVADTQYF | TGTGCCAGCAGTTACTCGGTGGCAGATACGCAGTATTTT
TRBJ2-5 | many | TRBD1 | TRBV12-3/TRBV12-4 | CASSSATGAETQYF | TGTGCCAGCAGTTCCGCCACAGGGGCAGAGACCCAGTACTTC
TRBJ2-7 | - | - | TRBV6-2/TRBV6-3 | CASRPSSFSSYEQYF | TGTGCCAGCAGGCCATCTAGCTTCAGCTCCTACGAGCAGTACTTC
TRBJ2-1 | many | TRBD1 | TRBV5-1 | CASSHRDRGPGEQFF | TGCGCCAGCAGCCACCGGGACAGGGGGCCGGGAGAGCAGTTCTTC
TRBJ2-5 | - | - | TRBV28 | CASSQTGYQETQYF | TGTGCCAGCAGTCAAACAGGCTACCAAGAGACCCAGTACTTC
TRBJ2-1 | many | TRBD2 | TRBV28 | CASSLETGTSGRVLPGDEQFF | TGTGCCAGCAGTTTGGAGACCGGGACTAGCGGGAGGGTTCTCCCGGGAGATGAGCAGTTCTTC
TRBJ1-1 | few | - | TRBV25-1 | CASRFQDTEAFF | TGTGCCAGCAGATTTCAGGACACTGAAGCTTTCTTT
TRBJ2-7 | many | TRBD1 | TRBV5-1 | CASRWDRAYEQYF | TGCGCCAGCAGGTGGGACAGGGCCTACGAGCAGTACTTC
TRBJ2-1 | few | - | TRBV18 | CASSPNSGHLVNEQFF | TGTGCCAGCTCACCAAACTCGGGACACTTGGTCAATGAGCAGTTCTTC
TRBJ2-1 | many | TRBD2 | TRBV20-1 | CSARDSFGLADPYNEQFF | TGCAGTGCTAGAGACTCATTCGGACTAGCGGATCCCTACAATGAGCAGTTCTTC
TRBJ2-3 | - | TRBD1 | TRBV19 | CASSFRQGRDTQYF | TGTGCCAGTAGTTTTCGACAGGGACGGGATACGCAGTATTTT
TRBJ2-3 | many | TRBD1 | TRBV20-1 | CSAGPTYRGSVPTDTQYF | TGCAGTGCTGGACCGACATACAGGGGTTCAGTCCCCACAGATACGCAGTATTTT
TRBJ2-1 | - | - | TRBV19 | CASSITGRYNEQFF | TGTGCCAGTAGTATAACCGGACGGTACAATGAGCAGTTCTTC
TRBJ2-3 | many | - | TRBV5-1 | CASSPAGSWGDTQYF | TGCGCCAGCAGCCCGGCCGGGAGTTGGGGAGATACGCAGTATTTT
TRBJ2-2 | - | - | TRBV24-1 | CATSDFRTDTGELFF | TGTGCCACCAGTGATTTTAGGACAGACACCGGGGAGCTGTTTTTT
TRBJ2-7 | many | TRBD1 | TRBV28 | CASSTTGGAGSYEQYF | TGTGCCAGCAGTACCACAGGGGGCGCAGGCTCCTACGAGCAGTACTTC
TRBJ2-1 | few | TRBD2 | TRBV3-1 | CASSQGRWTSGGYNEQFF | TGTGCCAGCAGCCAAGGGCGATGGACTAGCGGGGGGTACAATGAGCAGTTCTTC
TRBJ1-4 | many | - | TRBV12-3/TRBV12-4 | CASSLGVGRNEKLFF | TGTGCCAGCAGTTTAGGGGTCGGCCGGAATGAAAAACTGTTTTTT
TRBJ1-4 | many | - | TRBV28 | CASSLIPGPTNEKLFF | TGTGCCAGCAGTTTGATACCGGGACCAACTAATGAAAAACTGTTTTTT
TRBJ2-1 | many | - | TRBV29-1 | CSVARGRGNEQFF | TGCAGCGTTGCGAGGGGGAGGGGAAATGAGCAGTTCTTC
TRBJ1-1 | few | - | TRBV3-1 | CASSQDHNLEAFF | TGTGCCAGCAGCCAAGATCATAACCTTGAAGCTTTCTTT